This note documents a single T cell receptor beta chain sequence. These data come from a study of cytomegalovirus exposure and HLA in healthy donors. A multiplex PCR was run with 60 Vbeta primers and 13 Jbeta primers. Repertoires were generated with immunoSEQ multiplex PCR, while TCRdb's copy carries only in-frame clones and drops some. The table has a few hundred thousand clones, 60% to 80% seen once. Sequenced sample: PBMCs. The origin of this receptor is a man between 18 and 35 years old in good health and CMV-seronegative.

Here the CDR3 reads CASSLMGQLSNQPQHF. The CDR3, as DNA: TGTGCCAGCAGTCTGATGGGACAGCTTAGCAATCAGCCCCAGCATTTT. The chain combines TRBV28 with TRBJ1-5; 7 bases line up with TRBD1. In germline, CDR1 is MDHEN, CDR2 SYDVKM. This CDR3 contains 16 residues. Germline trimming cut 5 bases from V and 0 bases from J; bases unmatched to any gene: 7.